This TCR beta chain was observed in a study of OX40 agonist ivuxolimab in advanced cancers. The wider study: Every patient in dose escalation had hepatocellular carcinoma, melanoma, renal cell or head and neck cancer. The study's findings and limits: Clonal expansion was among the lowest in partial responders at 0.1-3.0 mg/kg, especially CD8+.

On this clone itself: Its antigen is currently unknown.

The CDR3 spans 14 residues. CDR1 and CDR2 from the germline V gene are GTSNPN and SVGIG (reference sequence). V dropped 0 bases and J dropped 0 bases, with 9 bases sitting between them. Assay used: immunoSEQ multiplex PCR; TCRdb lists only in-frame clones, some missing. This table has over 25,000 clones, 82% appearing once. This material consisted of CD4+ or CD8+ T cells sorted from blood, taken in a trial of the OX40 agonist ivuxolimab. The rearrangement uses TRBV30 and TRBJ2-7; D not certain. The source of this sequence is an adult with an advanced solid tumor such as melanoma, head and neck, liver or kidney cancer. In DNA, the CDR3 is TGTGCCTGGAGTGTAACAGCGAGCTCCTACGAGCAGTACTTC. Translation: CAWSVTASSYEQYF.